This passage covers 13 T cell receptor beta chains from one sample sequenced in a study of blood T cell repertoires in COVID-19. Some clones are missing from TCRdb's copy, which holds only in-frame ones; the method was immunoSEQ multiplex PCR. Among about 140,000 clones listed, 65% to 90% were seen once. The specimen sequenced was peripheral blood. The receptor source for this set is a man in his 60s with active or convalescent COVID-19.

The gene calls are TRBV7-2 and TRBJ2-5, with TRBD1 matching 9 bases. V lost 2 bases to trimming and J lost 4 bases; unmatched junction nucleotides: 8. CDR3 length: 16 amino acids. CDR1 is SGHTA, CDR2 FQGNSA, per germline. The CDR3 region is CASSLTGQGPRETQYF. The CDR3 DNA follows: TGTGCCAGCAGCTTAACGGGACAGGGTCCCCGAGAGACCCAGTACTTC.

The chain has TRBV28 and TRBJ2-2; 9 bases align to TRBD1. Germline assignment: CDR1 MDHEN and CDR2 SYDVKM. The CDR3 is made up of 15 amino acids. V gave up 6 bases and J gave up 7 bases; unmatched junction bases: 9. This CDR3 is CASSAPGQGHGELFF. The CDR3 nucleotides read TGTGCCAGCAGCGCACCGGGACAGGGTCACGGGGAGCTGTTTTTT.

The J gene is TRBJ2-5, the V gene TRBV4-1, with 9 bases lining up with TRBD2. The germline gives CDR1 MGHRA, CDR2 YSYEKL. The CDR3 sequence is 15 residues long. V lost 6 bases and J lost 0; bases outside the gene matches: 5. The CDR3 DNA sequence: TGCGCCAGCAGTCCTAGCGGGATGTACCAAGAGACCCAGTACTTC. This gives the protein CASSPSGMYQETQYF.

The CDR3 DNA sequence: TGCGCCAGCAGCCCAGGACTTGCTAGCTCCTACAATGAGCAGTTCTTC. This codes for CASSPGLASSYNEQFF. The rearrangement links TRBV4-1 to TRBJ2-1, with D maybe TRBD2 (5 bases). Trimming cost V 4 bases and J 0 bases, with 13 bases left between them. CDR3 length equals 16 residues. The germline CDR1 and CDR2 sequences are MGHRA and YSYEKL.

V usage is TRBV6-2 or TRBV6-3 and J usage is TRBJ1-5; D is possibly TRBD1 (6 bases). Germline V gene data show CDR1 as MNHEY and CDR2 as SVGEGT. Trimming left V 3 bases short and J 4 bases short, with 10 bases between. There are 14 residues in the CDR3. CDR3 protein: CASSYGQGNQPQHF. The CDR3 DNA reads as TGTGCCAGCAGTTATGGGCAGGGGAATCAGCCCCAGCATTTT.

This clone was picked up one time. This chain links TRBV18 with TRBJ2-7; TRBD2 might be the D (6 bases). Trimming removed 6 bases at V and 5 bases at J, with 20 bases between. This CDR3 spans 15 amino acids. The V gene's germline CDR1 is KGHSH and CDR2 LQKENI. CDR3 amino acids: CASSSGTGLGNEQYV. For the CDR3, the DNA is TGTGCCAGCTCGTCCGGGACTGGCCTGGGGAACGAGCAGTACGTC.

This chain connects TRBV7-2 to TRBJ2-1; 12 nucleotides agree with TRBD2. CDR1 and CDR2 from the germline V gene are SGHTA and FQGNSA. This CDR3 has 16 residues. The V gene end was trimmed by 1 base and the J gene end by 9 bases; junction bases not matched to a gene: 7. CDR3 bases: TGTGCCAGCAGCTTAGATTCTAGCGGGGGGGCTGGTGAGCAGTTCTTC. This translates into CASSLDSSGGAGEQFF.

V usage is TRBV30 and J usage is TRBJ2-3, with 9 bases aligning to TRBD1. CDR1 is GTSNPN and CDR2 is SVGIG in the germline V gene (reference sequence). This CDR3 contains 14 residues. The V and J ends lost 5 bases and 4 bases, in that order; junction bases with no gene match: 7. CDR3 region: CAWAGQGRADTQYF. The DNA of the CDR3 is TGTGCCTGGGCGGGACAGGGAAGAGCAGATACGCAGTATTTT.

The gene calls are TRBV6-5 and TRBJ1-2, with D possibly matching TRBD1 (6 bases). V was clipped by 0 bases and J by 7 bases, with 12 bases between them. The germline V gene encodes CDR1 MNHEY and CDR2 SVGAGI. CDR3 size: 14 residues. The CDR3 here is CASSYSRQASGYTF. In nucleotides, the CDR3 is TGTGCCAGCAGTTACTCCAGACAGGCGAGTGGCTACACCTTC.

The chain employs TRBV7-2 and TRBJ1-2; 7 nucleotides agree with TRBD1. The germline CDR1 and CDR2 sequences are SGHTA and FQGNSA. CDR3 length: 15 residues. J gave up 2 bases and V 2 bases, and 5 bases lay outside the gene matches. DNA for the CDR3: TGTGCCAGCAGCTTAATGGGGACAGTAAACTATGGCTACACCTTC. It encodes CASSLMGTVNYGYTF.

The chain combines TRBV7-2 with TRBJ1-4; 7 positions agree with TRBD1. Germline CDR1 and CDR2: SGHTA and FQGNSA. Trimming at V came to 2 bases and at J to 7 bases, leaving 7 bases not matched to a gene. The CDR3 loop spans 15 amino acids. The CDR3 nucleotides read TGTGCCAGCAGCTTATCACCAGGGGGGCGTGAAAAACTGTTTTTT. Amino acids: CASSLSPGGREKLFF.

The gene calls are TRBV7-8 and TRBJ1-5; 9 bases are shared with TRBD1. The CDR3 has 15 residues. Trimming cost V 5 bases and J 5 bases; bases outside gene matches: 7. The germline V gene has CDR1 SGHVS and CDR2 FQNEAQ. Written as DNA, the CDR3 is TGTGCCAGCAGCCCGCCGGGACAGGGTGATCAGCCCCAGCATTTT. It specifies CASSPPGQGDQPQHF.

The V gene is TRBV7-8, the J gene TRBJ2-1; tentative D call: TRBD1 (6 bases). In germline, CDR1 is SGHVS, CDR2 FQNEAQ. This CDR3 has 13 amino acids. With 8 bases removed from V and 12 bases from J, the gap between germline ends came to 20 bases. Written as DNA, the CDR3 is TGTGCCAGCGGGGGCTTGGAGAGACAGTGGCAGTTCTTC. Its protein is CASGGLERQWQFF.